There are many counts of the clone carrying this T cell receptor beta chain. From germline, CDR1 is SEHNR and CDR2 FQNEAQ (reference sequence). V was trimmed by 2 bases and J by 4 bases, leaving 14 bases between them. The CDR3 covers 15 residues. The data derive from a study of T cells in Graves' hyperthyroidism and ophthalmopathy. TCR beta CDR3 sequences were amplified from RNA transcripts. The primer set for the first-round RT-PCR of the TCR CDR3 was HTBI. Each CDR3 protein is one row after TCRdb ran MiXCR on the multiplex PCR reads. The profile shows roughly 170,000 distinct CDR3 sequences, approximately 15% of them singletons.

The specimen was blood. This clonotype was sampled from a woman in her fifties or sixties with Graves' hyperthyroidism. The chain combines TRBV7-9 with TRBJ1-1; D might be TRBD1 (6 bases). The CDR3 region is CASSLRAGVSTEAFF. The CDR3 nucleotides read TGTGCCAGCAGCTTACGGGCAGGGGTGAGCACTGAAGCTTTCTTT.